This TCR beta chain was sequenced in a study of CD8 T cells in ankylosing spondylitis. As the method for making TCR beta libraries, quantitative 5'-RACE with molecular barcodes was used. A single record per CDR3 protein comes from TCRdb applying MiXCR to the 5' RACE reads. Counted here are 270,000 or so distinct CDR3 sequences, over 15% occurring once; the ten biggest clones make up 25% to 40%. Study observations and caveats: Both synovial fluid and blood in reactive arthritis had previously been reported to carry some motif variants. Reported data indicate significant enrichment of disease-linked clones within matched ankylosing spondylitis synovial fluid. A TCR beta motif of 7 to 9 highly homologous variants seemed to mark ankylosing spondylitis blood.

With regard to this clonotype: The antigen remains unidentified.

Sequencing input: blood, either unsorted or a sorted T cell fraction (not recorded which). This TCR derives from a male donor with ankylosing spondylitis or in good health (not recorded which).

The CDR3 sequence: CASGSGPSTDTQYF. DNA for the CDR3: TGTGCTAGTGGTTCCGGTCCTAGCACAGATACGCAGTATTTT. V usage is TRBV12-5 and J usage is TRBJ2-3; D not certain. The CDR3 length is 14 residues. Germline CDR1 is LGHNT and CDR2 is FRNRAP. Trimming cost V 4 bases and J 0 bases, with 8 bases left between them.